This TCR beta chain was obtained from a study of a mutant IDH1 vaccine in newly diagnosed glioma. Study at large: The start of vaccination came 4-6 weeks after radiotherapy alone, or with temozolomide cycles. Every participant had undergone radiotherapy, temozolomide, or both before, and most underwent both.

Time point defined: week 35, safety follow-up. Vaccine doses each comprised 300 ug of mutant IDH1 20-mer peptide, with topical imiquimod. Donors had new IDH1-mutant astrocytomas of WHO grade 3 or 4 (ATRX-lost). Assay: immunoSEQ multiplex PCR; the TCRdb copy retains only in-frame clones and omits some. The profile covers around 41,000 clones, with around 91% appearing a single time and around 1.5% taken by the ten largest. Notes on this clone: Its antigen remains unknown.

CDR3 length: 13 amino acids. Germline V gives CDR1 SGHTA, CDR2 FQGNSA. Between the trimmed V and J ends, which lost 1 base and 4 bases, there was a span of 8 bases. The sequence was collected from a man aged 35-49 years with glioma. This specimen was PBMCs, taken from a glioma patient whose treatment included an IDH1 peptide vaccine. The chain links TRBV7-2 to TRBJ2-7; possible D gene TRBD2, 6 bases. The CDR3 sequence: CASSLGGVYEQYF. The CDR3 bases are TGTGCCAGCAGCTTAGGGGGGGTTTACGAGCAGTACTTC.